These 19 T cell receptor beta chains originate from one sample sequenced in a study of regulatory T cells in long-lasting Graves disease. Arm-PCR of CDR3 regions and iRepertoire HTBI primers were used to build TCR beta libraries. TCRdb passed the multiplex PCR reads through MiXCR, listing each CDR3 protein once. The sample lists some 490,000 distinct CDR3 sequences; around 13% were seen once. Time point indicated: newly diagnosed GD, antithyroid drugs for less than 3 months. TCR sequences were obtained from RNA taken from PBMCs. These data also featured in a second study, about T cells in Graves' hyperthyroidism and ophthalmopathy.

Source: peripheral blood mononuclear cells (PBMCs), taken at new diagnosis, from a patient treated with antithyroid drugs. Every receptor here comes from a woman in her 30s with Graves disease.

This clonotype was recorded many times. This chain joins TRBV24-1 and TRBJ2-1; TRBD2 might be the D (7 bases). The ends were cut back, 4 bases at V and 0 bases at J, with 12 bases in the middle. Germline-derived CDR1 and CDR2 are KGHDR and SFDVKD. The length of the CDR3 is 16 residues. The CDR3 DNA is TGTGCCACCAGTGAGAGGGGGGGGAGCTCCTACAATGAGCAGTTCTTC. It translates to CATSERGGSSYNEQFF.

The chain has TRBV6-5 and TRBJ1-2; 7 bases fit TRBD1. In germline, CDR1 is MNHEY, CDR2 SVGAGI. This CDR3 contains 15 residues. Trimming cost V 2 bases and J 7 bases; bases outside gene matches: 10. CDR3 sequence (DNA): TGTGCCAGCAGTTACCGTAGAGGGGGCGCGGGTGGCTACACCTTC. Translation: CASSYRRGGAGGYTF.

The sample holds many counts of this clonotype. The chain combines TRBV24-1 with TRBJ2-2; tentatively, D is TRBD2 (5 bases). V lost 1 base and J lost 5, with 7 bases in between. The CDR3 contains 14 residues. Germline V gene data show CDR1 as KGHDR and CDR2 as SFDVKD. Here the CDR3 reads CATSDLPGTGELFF. The CDR3 DNA sequence: TGTGCCACCAGTGATTTACCGGGGACCGGGGAGCTGTTTTTT.

Only a few counts were recorded for this clonotype. The V and J genes are TRBV6-2 or TRBV6-3 and TRBJ1-4; D is ambiguous. The CDR3 covers 13 residues. Trimming shortened V by 7 bases and J by 8 bases, and 14 bases separated the two germline ends. Germline V CDR1 and CDR2: MNHEY, SVGEGT. The CDR3 nucleotides read TGTGCCAGCACGGCAGAAATGGACGAAAAACTGTTTTTT. This encodes CASTAEMDEKLFF.

In regard to this clonotype: A read error may explain this, as a much larger clone is one base away. The rearrangement joins TRBV28 to TRBJ1-1; D ambiguous. V gave up 5 bases and J gave up 7 bases, with 8 bases separating them. This CDR3 region has 11 residues. Germline lookup yields CDR1 MDHEN and CDR2 SYDVKM. This CDR3 reads CASSLWFEAFF. CDR3 sequence (DNA): TGTGCCAGCAGTCTGTGGTTTGAAGCTTTCTTT.

CDR3 amino acids: CASSDPLLETQYF. The CDR3 DNA follows: TGTGCCAGCTCAGACCCTCTCCTAGAGACCCAGTACTTC. This sequence joins TRBV28 and TRBJ2-5; D unresolved. Germline lookup yields CDR1 MDHEN and CDR2 SYDVKM. The CDR3 runs to 13 residues. V dropped 8 bases and J dropped 4 bases, with 14 bases sitting between them.

This clonotype showed up many times. The genes are TRBV19 and TRBJ1-2, with TRBD1 identical over 10 bases. J was trimmed by 8 bases and V by 9 bases; bases with no gene match: 12. The length of the CDR3 is 14 residues. Germline V gives CDR1 LNHDA, CDR2 SQIVND (reference sequence). The CDR3 DNA is TGTGCCAGCATACCCGGGACAGGGGCAGGAGGCTACACCTTC. Its protein product is CASIPGTGAGGYTF.

The rearrangement uses TRBV7-2 and TRBJ2-1, with 10 bases identical to TRBD2. The V gene end was trimmed by 6 bases and the J gene end by 3 bases; junction bases not matched to a gene: 8. This CDR3 has 16 residues. CDR1 is SGHTA, CDR2 FQGNSA, per germline. CDR3 protein: CASSPSGSKGYNEQFF. CDR3 in DNA: TGTGCCAGCAGTCCTAGCGGGAGTAAGGGCTACAATGAGCAGTTCTTC.

This clonotype was observed at least ten times. This chain uses TRBV4-2 with TRBJ2-3; D is tentatively TRBD1 or TRBD2 (7 bases each). Trimming pared 3 bases from V and 2 bases from J, leaving 15 bases between. The CDR3 spans 16 residues. Germline V gene data show CDR1 as LGHNA and CDR2 as YNFKEQ. The CDR3 loop reads CASSQAGGLPTDTQYF. The CDR3 DNA follows: TGTGCCAGCAGCCAGGCAGGGGGACTACCCACAGATACGCAGTATTTT.

In its sample, this clonotype was seen many times. The chain combines TRBV7-9 with TRBJ2-2, with TRBD2 identical over 10 bases. The CDR3 length is 16 residues. V was pared by 4 bases and J by 7 bases, with 9 bases of the junction left unmatched. Germline-derived CDR1 and CDR2 are SEHNR and FQNEAQ (reference sequence). Here the CDR3 reads CASSSRAGGKDGELFF. The CDR3, as DNA: TGTGCCAGCAGCTCCAGAGCGGGAGGGAAGGACGGGGAGCTGTTTTTT.

This clonotype was recorded at least ten times. The chain couples TRBV6-5 to TRBJ1-1; no definite D call. This CDR3 has 13 residues. V lost 6 bases and J 1 base, leaving 9 bases between the germline ends. The germline gives CDR1 MNHEY, CDR2 SVGAGI. CDR3 coding DNA: TGTGCCAGCAGATACACTCCGAACACTGAAGCTTTCTTT. Its translation: CASRYTPNTEAFF.

Many counts were recorded for this clonotype. This chain uses TRBV2 with TRBJ2-1, with no clear D. The CDR3 totals 13 residues. Trimming pared 2 bases from V and 6 bases from J, leaving 8 bases between. The germline V gene has CDR1 SNHLY and CDR2 FYNNEI. The CDR3 DNA reads TGTGCCAGCAGTGAATTCGACTTCAATGAGCAGTTCTTC. It specifies CASSEFDFNEQFF.

This clonotype was seen at least ten times. The chain links TRBV29-1 to TRBJ2-7; D is perhaps TRBD1 or TRBD2 (7 bases each). CDR1 and CDR2 from the germline V gene are SQVTM and ANQGSEA. This CDR3 contains 15 residues. Trimming pared 5 bases from V and 2 bases from J, leaving 19 bases between. The CDR3 spells CSVRGDRDYPYEQYF. The CDR3, as DNA: TGCAGCGTTCGGGGAGACAGGGACTACCCCTACGAGCAGTACTTC.

This clonotype was recorded a few times. This chain connects TRBV12-3 or TRBV12-4 to TRBJ2-7; the match to TRBD1 covers 9 bases. V was clipped by 4 bases and J by 6 bases; unmatched bases: 10. The CDR3 is made up of 15 amino acids. The CDR3 here is CASSSRTGASVEQYF. In nucleotides, the CDR3 is TGTGCCAGCAGTTCTAGGACAGGGGCTTCCGTCGAGCAGTACTTC.

The table lists this clonotype with many counts. The chain recombines TRBV30 with TRBJ1-1; D unclear. CDR1 and CDR2 from the germline V gene are GTSNPN and SVGIG (reference sequence). The V end lost 0 bases, the J end lost 7 bases, and 12 bases lay between the germline ends. The CDR3 runs 13 residues. The CDR3 sequence is CAWSVGNPDEAFF. For the CDR3, the DNA is TGTGCCTGGAGTGTGGGGAATCCGGATGAAGCTTTCTTT.

This clonotype showed up just a few times. The chain employs TRBV4-1 and TRBJ2-7, with D unclear. Germline CDR1 and CDR2: MGHRA and YSYEKL. Trimming removed 2 bases from V and 7 bases from J, with 12 bases in between. CDR3 size: 13 residues. This chain's CDR3 is CASSQLLSIEQYF. CDR3 coding DNA: TGCGCCAGCAGCCAACTTCTCAGCATAGAGCAGTACTTC.

The rearrangement joins TRBV30 to TRBJ2-5, with D uncertain. The germline V gene has CDR1 GTSNPN and CDR2 SVGIG (reference sequence). The CDR3 is 12 amino acids. V dropped 0 bases and J dropped 6 bases, with 8 bases sitting between them. The DNA of the CDR3 is TGTGCCTGGAGTGTTCTTTTTAAGACCCAGTACTTC. This gives the protein CAWSVLFKTQYF.

This clonotype was seen at least ten times. V is TRBV7-2 and J is TRBJ1-4, with D tentatively TRBD1 (6 bases). The length of the CDR3 is 13 residues. Trimming removed 2 bases from V and 8 bases from J, with 9 bases in between. Germline values: CDR1 SGHTA, CDR2 FQGNSA. The CDR3 loop is CASSLWGTEKLFF. In DNA form, the CDR3 reads TGTGCCAGCAGCTTATGGGGGACAGAAAAACTGTTTTTT.

This clonotype was seen many times. The rearrangement uses TRBV6-1 and TRBJ2-7, with a tentative D call TRBD2 (6 bases). Trimming took 6 bases from V and 2 from J, leaving 14 bases between them. Germline-derived CDR1 and CDR2 are MNHNS and SASEGT. The CDR3 length is 14 residues. The CDR3 DNA reads TGTGCCAGCAGGGGATGGGGGGAACCCTACGAGCAGTACTTC. Translation: CASRGWGEPYEQYF.